The present T cell receptor (beta chain) was sequenced within a study of blood T cell repertoires in COVID-19. On the study more broadly: The United States, Italy and Spain supplied acute and convalescent COVID-19 samples. PBMCs, B-cell-depleted T cells, or T cells were the source of the cDNA or gDNA that made up the material.

CDR3 length: 15 amino acids. Per germline, CDR1 SGHDT and CDR2 YYEEEE. Trimming removed 2 bases at V and 3 bases at J, with 14 bases between. Per the original methods: Estimation of nucleated cell counts was performed using reference gene primer amplification. TCRdb's copy holds only in-frame clones and misses some; the assay was immunoSEQ multiplex PCR. V and J calls plus clone size are reproduced from that table; the DNA served to infer D and trimming. Among 75,000 to 95,000 clones listed, around 81% were seen once. Sequences were obtained from peripheral blood. This chain uses TRBV5-6 with TRBJ1-1; perhaps TRBD1 as D (6 bases). The origin of this receptor is a man between 60 and 70 years old with acute or convalescent COVID-19. The CDR3 DNA sequence: TGTGCCAGCAGCTTTTGGGGGGGCGCGGACACTGAAGCTTTCTTT. It encodes CASSFWGGADTEAFF.